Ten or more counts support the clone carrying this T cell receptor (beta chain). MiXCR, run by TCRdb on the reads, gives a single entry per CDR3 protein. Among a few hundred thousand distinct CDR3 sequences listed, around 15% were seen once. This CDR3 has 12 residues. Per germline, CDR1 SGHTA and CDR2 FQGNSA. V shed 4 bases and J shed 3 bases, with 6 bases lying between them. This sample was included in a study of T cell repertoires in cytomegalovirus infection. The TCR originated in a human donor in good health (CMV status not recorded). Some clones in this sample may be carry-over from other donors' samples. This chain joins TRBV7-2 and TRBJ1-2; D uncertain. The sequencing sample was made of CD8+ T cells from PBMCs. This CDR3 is CASSSRDYGYTF. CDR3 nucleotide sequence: TGTGCCAGCAGCTCTAGGGACTATGGCTACACCTTC.